Following are 10 T cell receptor beta chains from one sample sequenced in a study of blood T cell repertoires in COVID-19. Data came from immunoSEQ multiplex PCR; TCRdb stores just in-frame clones and leaves some out. The top ten clones hold approximately 1.9% of a sample with roughly 250,000 clones, 80% to 90% of them seen once. The material sequenced was PBMCs or T cells enriched from blood (not recorded which). The receptors derive from a woman in her 50s who had recovered from COVID-19.

This clone was observed a single time. The chain employs TRBV7-2 and TRBJ1-2; D uncertain. Germline V gene data show CDR1 as SGHTA and CDR2 as FQGNSA. This CDR3 has 15 amino acids. Trimming stripped 3 bases from V and 1 base from J, with 12 bases between. The CDR3, as DNA: TGTGCCAGCAGCTTTAGAGGTGTTGATAACTATGGCTACACCTTC. This sequence encodes CASSFRGVDNYGYTF.

The genes are TRBV14 and TRBJ2-3; TRBD1 agrees at 8 bases. J lost 0 bases, V lost 4 bases, and 3 bases had no gene match. Germline-derived CDR1 and CDR2 are SGHDN and FVKESK. This CDR3 has 15 residues. This chain's CDR3 is CASSPRTGSTDTQYF. The DNA of the CDR3 is TGTGCCAGCAGCCCCCGGACAGGGAGCACAGATACGCAGTATTTT.

The chain uses TRBV5-1 and TRBJ2-1; D may be TRBD1 (5 bases). The germline CDR1 and CDR2 sequences are SGHRS and YFSETQ. V shed 2 bases and J shed 2 bases, with 11 bases lying between them. This CDR3 region has 15 residues. The CDR3 protein is CASSFEDTAYNEQFF. The DNA for the CDR3 is TGCGCCAGCAGCTTTGAGGACACAGCCTACAATGAGCAGTTCTTC.

This clone was found a few times. The chain recombines TRBV5-1 with TRBJ1-1, with TRBD1 as a possible D gene (5 bases). Between the trimmed V and J ends, which lost 0 bases and 4 bases, there was a span of 13 bases. This CDR3 is 15 amino acids long. Germline-derived CDR1 and CDR2 are SGHRS and YFSETQ. This chain's CDR3 is CASSLEAGFGTEAFF. CDR3 nucleotide sequence: TGCGCCAGCAGCTTGGAGGCAGGGTTTGGCACTGAAGCTTTCTTT.

This clone was seen just once. The chain uses TRBV5-1 and TRBJ2-7; 9 positions match TRBD2. V lost 0 bases, J lost 2 bases, and 3 bases stayed unmatched. The CDR3 sequence is 15 residues long. CDR1 and CDR2 from the germline V gene are SGHRS and YFSETQ. The CDR3, as DNA: TGCGCCAGCAGCTTGGAGACTAGCGGAGCCTACGAGCAGTACTTC. It codes for CASSLETSGAYEQYF. Using reference TRBV5-1 and TRBJ2-7 for the parts outside the CDR3, the full variable domain is KAGVTQTPRYLIKTRGQQVTLSCSPISGHRSVSWYQQTPGQGLQFLFEYFSETQRNKGNFPGRFSGRQFSNSRSEMNVSTLELGDSALYLCASSLETSGAYEQYFGPGTRLTVT.

The chain joins TRBV20-1 to TRBJ2-7; D ambiguous. The CDR3 has 11 residues. Germline assignment: CDR1 DFQATT and CDR2 SNEGSKA (reference sequence). V was clipped by 3 bases and J by 4 bases, with 7 bases between them. The CDR3 DNA is TGCAGTGCTAGTTCCCTTTACGAGCAGTACTTC. This encodes CSASSLYEQYF.

This chain links TRBV24-1 with TRBJ2-1; D possibly corresponds to TRBD2 (5 bases). Trimming removed 4 bases from V and 8 bases from J, with 17 bases in between. This CDR3 is built from 15 residues. Germline V gives CDR1 KGHDR, CDR2 SFDVKD. CDR3 region: CATSDTRGPRYEQFF. CDR3 nucleotides: TGTGCCACCAGTGACACACGAGGGCCTCGTTATGAGCAGTTCTTC.

The chain links TRBV3-1 (or the pseudogene TRBV3-2) to TRBJ1-6; D is uncertain. CDR1 and CDR2 (germline): LGHDT, YNNKEL (reference sequence). Trimming stripped 4 bases from V and 0 bases from J, with 19 bases between. The CDR3 has 19 amino acids. CDR3 protein: CASSRFRPTRSSYNSPLHF. In nucleotides, the CDR3 is TGTGCCAGCAGCCGCTTTAGACCCACCCGGAGCTCCTATAATTCACCCCTCCACTTT.

The chain carries TRBV5-1 and TRBJ1-2; 9 bases match TRBD1. Looked up from germline, CDR1 is SGHRS and CDR2 is YFSETQ. Germline trimming cut 1 base from V and 8 bases from J; bases unmatched to any gene: 18. The CDR3 spans 18 residues. This CDR3 is CASSLRLMDRGLEGGYTF. CDR3 nucleotides: TGCGCCAGCAGCTTGAGATTGATGGACAGGGGACTTGAAGGCGGCTACACCTTC.

The J gene is TRBJ1-5, the V gene TRBV3-1 (or the pseudogene TRBV3-2); perhaps TRBD1 as D (5 bases). The CDR3 is 14 amino acids. Germline V lookup: CDR1 LGHDT, CDR2 YNNKEL (reference sequence). V was shortened by 1 base and J by 4 bases, with 8 bases between the two germline ends. CDR3: CASSQGQFNQPQHF. Here the CDR3 DNA reads TGTGCCAGCAGCCAAGGACAGTTTAATCAGCCCCAGCATTTT.